The 14 T cell receptor beta chains in this list originate from one sample, sequenced in a study of cytomegalovirus exposure and HLA in healthy donors. The PCR had 60 Vbeta and 13 Jbeta primers. The data were produced by immunoSEQ multiplex PCR, yet TCRdb's version contains in-frame clones alone and is incomplete. Of about 230,000 clones listed, roughly 78% were seen once; the top ten hold less than 0.6%. Sequencing was performed on PBMCs. The receptors originated from a boy aged 5-17 years in good health and CMV-seronegative.

This clone was detected only a few times. The chain is built from TRBV7-2 and TRBJ2-7; TRBD1 matches 10 bases. Germline-derived CDR1 and CDR2 are SGHTA and FQGNSA. CDR3 length: 13 residues. V was clipped by 1 base and J by 10 bases; unmatched bases: 4. The CDR3 here is CASSLGGQGIQYF. The CDR3 coding sequence is TGTGCCAGCAGCTTAGGGGGACAGGGGATCCAGTACTTC.

The chain combines TRBV11-3 with TRBJ1-3; D is undetermined. The CDR3 consists of 15 residues. In germline, CDR1 is SGHNT, CDR2 YENEEA. The germline V and J ends were trimmed by 5 bases and 0 bases, with 11 bases remaining between them. DNA for the CDR3: TGTGCCAGCAGCCAGAGACTAGACTCTGGAAACACCATATATTTT. It specifies CASSQRLDSGNTIYF.

The CDR3 coding sequence is TGCGCCAGCAGCCCAACAGGGCACGATGGCTACACCTTC. This codes for CASSPTGHDGYTF. The chain recombines TRBV5-1 with TRBJ1-2; D perhaps matches TRBD1 (6 bases). The V and J ends lost 4 bases and 6 bases respectively, with 13 bases between them. This CDR3 has 13 amino acids. In germline, CDR1 is SGHRS, CDR2 YFSETQ. Full variable domain (remainder filled in from reference TRBV5-1 and TRBJ1-2): KAGVTQTPRYLIKTRGQQVTLSCSPISGHRSVSWYQQTPGQGLQFLFEYFSETQRNKGNFPGRFSGRQFSNSRSEMNVSTLELGDSALYLCASSPTGHDGYTFGSGTRLTVV.

V is TRBV6-5 and J is TRBJ1-2; TRBD1 matches at 7 bases. The junction had 6 bases not matched to a gene; V was cut back by 6 bases and J by 5 bases. Germline lookup yields CDR1 MNHEY and CDR2 SVGAGI. The CDR3 totals 13 residues. The CDR3 here is CASRNDRVYGYTF. As DNA, the CDR3 is TGTGCCAGCAGAAATGACAGGGTTTATGGCTACACCTTC.

This chain joins TRBV10-3 and TRBJ2-2; TRBD2 matches 11 bases. The V gene end was trimmed by 4 bases and the J gene end by 0 bases; junction bases not matched to a gene: 10. This CDR3 has 19 residues. CDR1 ENHRY and CDR2 SYGVKD come from the germline V gene. The CDR3 region has the DNA TGTGCCATCAGTGTAATCGGGACTAGCGGACTCGCGAACACCGGGGAGCTGTTTTTT. Protein sequence: CAISVIGTSGLANTGELFF.

V gene TRBV19 combines with J gene TRBJ1-5, with TRBD1 as a possible D gene (5 bases). V gave up 0 bases and J gave up 3 bases, with 9 bases separating them. The CDR3 extends over 15 amino acids. Germline V gene sequence: CDR1 LNHDA, CDR2 SQIVND (reference sequence). CDR3 region: CASSIDDSNNQPQHF. CDR3 sequence (DNA): TGTGCCAGTAGTATAGACGACAGCAACAATCAGCCCCAGCATTTT.

The chain is built from TRBV6-5 and TRBJ1-6; 7 positions agree with TRBD1. CDR1 is MNHEY, CDR2 SVGAGI, per germline. CDR3 length: 14 amino acids. Trimming at V came to 5 bases and at J to 11 bases, leaving 9 bases not matched to a gene. CDR3 sequence reads: CASSRTGAGTPLHF. CDR3 nucleotide sequence: TGTGCCAGCAGTCGTACAGGGGCGGGGACACCCCTCCACTTT.

This chain links TRBV11-3 with TRBJ1-3; TRBD1 matches 9 bases. Germline CDR1 SGHNT, CDR2 YENEEA. The CDR3 consists of 13 residues. Trimming removed 5 bases from V and 7 bases from J; junction bases left unmatched: 3. DNA for the CDR3: TGTGCCAGCAGCCGGACAGGGGATAACACCATATATTTT. It translates to CASSRTGDNTIYF.

CDR3 in DNA: TGTGCCAGCAGGGTTACTAGTGGTGGGGAGACCCAGTACTTC. It encodes CASRVTSGGETQYF. The chain uses TRBV2 and TRBJ2-5; a possible D gene is TRBD2 (5 bases). This CDR3 spans 14 amino acids. CDR1 is SNHLY, CDR2 FYNNEI, per germline. Trimming removed 6 bases at V and 5 bases at J, with 16 bases between. Full variable domain (rest looked up from reference TRBV2 and TRBJ2-5): EPEVTQTPSHQVTQMGQEVILRCVPISNHLYFYWYRQILGQKVEFLVSFYNNEISEKSEIFDDQFSVERPDGSNFTLKIRSTKLEDSAMYFCASRVTSGGETQYFGPGTRLLVL.

The chain links TRBV2 to TRBJ2-4, with TRBD2 matching over 7 bases. Germline assignment: CDR1 SNHLY and CDR2 FYNNEI. Trimming removed 6 bases from V and 6 bases from J; junction bases left unmatched: 2. The CDR3 has 12 residues. The CDR3 coding sequence is TGTGCCAGCAGGGGGGGGACAAACATTCAGTACTTC. This gives the protein CASRGGTNIQYF.

This clone came up once. Relative to the germline gene, one junction end is altered; a read error may explain this. This chain links TRBV7-7 with TRBJ2-2, with TRBD2 matching 12 bases. The CDR3 length is 17 residues. In germline, CDR1 is SSHAT, CDR2 FNYEAQ (reference sequence). CDR3: CASSLLAGGQNTGELFF. CDR3 DNA sequence: TGTGCTAGCAGCTTACTAGCGGGGGGTCAGAACACCGGGGAGCTGTTTTTT.

V gene TRBV7-9 combines with J gene TRBJ1-2, with D maybe TRBD1 (5 bases). Trimming pared 3 bases from V and 2 bases from J, leaving 13 bases between. Germline CDR1 SEHNR, CDR2 FQNEAQ (reference sequence). The CDR3 extends over 15 amino acids. CDR3 bases: TGTGCCAGCAGCTTGCAGGACATAATAAACTATGGCTACACCTTC. Encoded protein: CASSLQDIINYGYTF.

The chain combines TRBV7-6 with TRBJ1-1; TRBD1 aligns across 8 bases. This CDR3 region has 17 residues. The germline V gene has CDR1 SGHVS and CDR2 FNYEAQ. After removal of 3 bases from V and 6 bases from J, the junction contained 15 bases not matched to a gene. The CDR3 region is CASSLGTGPSSVAEAFF. CDR3 bases: TGTGCCAGCAGCTTGGGGACAGGCCCTTCCTCTGTGGCTGAAGCTTTCTTT.

The chain links TRBV10-1 to TRBJ1-1; 7 bases line up with TRBD1. From germline, CDR1 is WNHNN and CDR2 SYGVQD (reference sequence). CDR3 size: 15 residues. V was pared by 4 bases and J by 1 base, with 6 bases of the junction left unmatched. CDR3 sequence reads: CASSGRTGGNTEAFF. As DNA, the CDR3 is TGCGCCAGCAGTGGACGGACAGGAGGGAACACTGAAGCTTTCTTT.